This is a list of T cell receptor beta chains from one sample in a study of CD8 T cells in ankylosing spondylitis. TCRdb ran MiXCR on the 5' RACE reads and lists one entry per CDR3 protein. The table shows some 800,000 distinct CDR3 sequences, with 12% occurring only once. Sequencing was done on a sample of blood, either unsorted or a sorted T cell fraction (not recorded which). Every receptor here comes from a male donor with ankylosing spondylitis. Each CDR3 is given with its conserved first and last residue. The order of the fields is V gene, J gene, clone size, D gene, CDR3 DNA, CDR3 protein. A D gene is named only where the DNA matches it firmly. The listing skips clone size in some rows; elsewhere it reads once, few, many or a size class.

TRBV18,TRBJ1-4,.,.,TGTGCCAGCTCACCATACCAAGGGACACGCGAAAAACTGTTTTTT,CASSPYQGTREKLFF
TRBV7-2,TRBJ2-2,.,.,TGTGCCAGCAGCTTAGCCACAGCAACCGGGGAGCTGTTTTTT,CASSLATATGELFF
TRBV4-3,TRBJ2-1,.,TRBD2,TGCGCCAGCAGCCAGGCCCCACTAGCGGGGGATTCTTCCTACAATGAGCAGTTCTTC,CASSQAPLAGDSSYNEQFF
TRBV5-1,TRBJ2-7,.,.,TGCGCCAGCAGCTTGGAACGGGTAACCTACGAGCAGTACTTC,CASSLERVTYEQYF
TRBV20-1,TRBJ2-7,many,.,TGCAGTGCTAGAGCCCCCAGGGGATACGAGCAGTACTTC,CSARAPRGYEQYF
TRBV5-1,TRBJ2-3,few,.,TGCGCCAGCAGCTTGGACAGATCAGATACGCAGTATTTT,CASSLDRSDTQYF
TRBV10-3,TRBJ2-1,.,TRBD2,TGTGCCATCAGTGGGAAACTAGCGGGGGTCATGGACAATGAGCAGTTCTTC,CAISGKLAGVMDNEQFF
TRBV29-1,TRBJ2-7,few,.,TGCAGCGTATTTTCGTGGGGCGAGCAGTACTTC,CSVFSWGEQYF
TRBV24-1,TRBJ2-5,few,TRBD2,TGTGCCACCAGTGATACACGGACTAGCGGGGAGACCCAGTACTTC,CATSDTRTSGETQYF
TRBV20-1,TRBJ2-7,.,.,TGCAGTGCTAGAGACCGGAGGGGGAGCTACGAGCAGTACTTC,CSARDRRGSYEQYF
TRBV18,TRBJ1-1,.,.,TGTGCCAGCTCACCAAGTTTGCTAGAAGCTTTCTTT,CASSPSLLEAFF
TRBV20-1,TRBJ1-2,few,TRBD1,TGCAGTGCCCTACAGGGGGCGTTTGGTAACTATGGCTACACCTTC,CSALQGAFGNYGYTF
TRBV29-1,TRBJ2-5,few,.,TGCAGCGTTGATCCAGGGGCAGAGACCCAGTACTTC,CSVDPGAETQYF
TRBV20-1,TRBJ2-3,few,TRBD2,TGCAGTGCCCAGCCGGGACTAGGCACAGATACGCAGTATTTT,CSAQPGLGTDTQYF
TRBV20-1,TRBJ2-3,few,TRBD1,TGCAGTGCTAGAAGGCAGGGGGGCACAGATACGCAGTATTTT,CSARRQGGTDTQYF
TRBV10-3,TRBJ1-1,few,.,TGTGCCATCAGTGATCACTATCGTGCTGGGGGTATAGGGACTGAAGCTTTCTTT,CAISDHYRAGGIGTEAFF
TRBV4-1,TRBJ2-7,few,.,TGCGCCAGCAGCCAAGATATAGCCCAGAGCTACGAGCAGTACTTC,CASSQDIAQSYEQYF
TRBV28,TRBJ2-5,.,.,TGTGCCAGCAGTTCCCTCTCTGTGGGGGGACAAGAGACCCAGTACTTC,CASSSLSVGGQETQYF
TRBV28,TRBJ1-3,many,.,TGTGCCAGCAGTTTGGCCGGCTCTGGAAACACCATATATTTT,CASSLAGSGNTIYF
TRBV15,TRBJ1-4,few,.,TGTGCCACCAGAAAAGGAGTTGAAAAACTGTTTTTT,CATRKGVEKLFF
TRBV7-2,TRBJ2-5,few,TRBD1,TGTGCCAGCAGCTTAGCGATCCGGACAGGGGGCAGGGGGACCCAGTACTTC,CASSLAIRTGGRGTQYF
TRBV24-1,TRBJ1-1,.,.,TGCTGTGCTAGACCCCGGGACAAAACAAGTGGCACTGAAGCTTTCTTT,CCARPRDKTSGTEAFF
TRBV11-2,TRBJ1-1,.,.,TGTGCCAGCAGCTTAGGGGTAGGTGGCAAAGCTTTCTTT,CASSLGVGGKAFF
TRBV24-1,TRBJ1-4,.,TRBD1,TGTGCCGCCGGGACGACAGGGGATCCTGAAAAACTGTTTTTT,CAAGTTGDPEKLFF
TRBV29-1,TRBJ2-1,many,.,TGCAGCCTTTGGGACGGGTACAATGAGCAGTTCTTC,CSLWDGYNEQFF
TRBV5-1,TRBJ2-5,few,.,TGCGCCAGCAGGAGCGAAGAGACCCAGTACTTC,CASRSEETQYF
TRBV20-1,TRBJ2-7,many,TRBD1,TGCAGTGCTAGAAAGTGGACAGGGCGAAACGAGCAGTACTTC,CSARKWTGRNEQYF
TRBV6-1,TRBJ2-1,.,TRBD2,TGTGCCAGCAAGCGAGTAGCGGGGGGATACAATGAGCAGTTCTTC,CASKRVAGGYNEQFF
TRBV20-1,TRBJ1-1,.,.,TGCAGTGCTCCATCGGGACGTCTGTGGAACACTGAAGCTTTCTTT,CSAPSGRLWNTEAFF
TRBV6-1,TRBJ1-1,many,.,TGTGCCAGCAGGCTCAGGGGTACGAACACTGAAGCTTTCTTT,CASRLRGTNTEAFF
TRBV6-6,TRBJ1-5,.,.,TGTGCCAGCAGTATTGTAGGACAGCCCCAGCATTTT,CASSIVGQPQHF